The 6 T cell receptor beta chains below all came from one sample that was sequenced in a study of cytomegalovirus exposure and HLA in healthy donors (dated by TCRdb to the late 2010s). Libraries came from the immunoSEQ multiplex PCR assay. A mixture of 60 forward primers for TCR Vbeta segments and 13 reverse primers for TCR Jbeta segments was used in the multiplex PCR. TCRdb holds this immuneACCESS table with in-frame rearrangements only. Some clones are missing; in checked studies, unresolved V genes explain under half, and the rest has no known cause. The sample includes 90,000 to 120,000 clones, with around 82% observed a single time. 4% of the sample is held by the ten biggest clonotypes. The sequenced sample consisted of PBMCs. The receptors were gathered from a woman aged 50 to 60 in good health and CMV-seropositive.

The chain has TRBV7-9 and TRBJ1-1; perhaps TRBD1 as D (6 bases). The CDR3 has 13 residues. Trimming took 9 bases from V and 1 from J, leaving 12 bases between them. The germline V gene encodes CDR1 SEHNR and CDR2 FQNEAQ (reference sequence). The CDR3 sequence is CASRGTPNTEAFF. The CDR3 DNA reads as TGTGCCAGTAGGGGGACACCGAACACTGAAGCTTTCTTT.

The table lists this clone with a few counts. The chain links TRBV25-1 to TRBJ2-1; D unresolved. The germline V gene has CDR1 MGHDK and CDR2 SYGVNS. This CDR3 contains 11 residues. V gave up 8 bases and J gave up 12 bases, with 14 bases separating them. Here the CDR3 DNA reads TGTGCCAGCCTCGGCCTGCGAGGGCAGTTCTTC. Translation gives CASLGLRGQFF. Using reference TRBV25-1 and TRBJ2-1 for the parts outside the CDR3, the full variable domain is EADIYQTPRYLVIGTGKKITLECSQTMGHDKMYWYQQDPGMELHLIHYSYGVNSTEKGDLSSESTVSRIRTEHFPLTLESARPSHTSQYLCASLGLRGQFFGPGTRLTVL.

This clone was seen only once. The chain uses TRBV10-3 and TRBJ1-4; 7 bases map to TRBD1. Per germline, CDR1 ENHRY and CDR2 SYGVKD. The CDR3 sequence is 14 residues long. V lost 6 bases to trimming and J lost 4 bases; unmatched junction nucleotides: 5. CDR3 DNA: TGTGCCATCAGCGATGACAGGGTTAATGAAAAACTGTTTTTT. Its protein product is CAISDDRVNEKLFF.

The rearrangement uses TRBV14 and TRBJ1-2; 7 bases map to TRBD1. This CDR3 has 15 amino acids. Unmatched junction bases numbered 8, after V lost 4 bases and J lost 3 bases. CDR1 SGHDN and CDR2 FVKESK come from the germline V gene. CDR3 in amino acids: CASSPPGGHDYGYTF. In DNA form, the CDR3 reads TGTGCCAGCAGCCCCCCAGGGGGGCACGACTATGGCTACACCTTC. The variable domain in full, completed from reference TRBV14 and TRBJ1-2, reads EAGVTQFPSHSVIEKGQTVTLRCDPISGHDNLYWYRRVMGKEIKFLLHFVKESKQDESGMPNNRFLAERTGGTYSTLKVQPAELEDSGVYFCASSPPGGHDYGYTFGSGTRLTVV.

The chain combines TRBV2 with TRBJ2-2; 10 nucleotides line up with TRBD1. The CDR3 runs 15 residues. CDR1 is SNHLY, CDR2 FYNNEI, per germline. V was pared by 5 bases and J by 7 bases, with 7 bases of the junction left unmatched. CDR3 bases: TGTGCCAGCAGTACAGACAGGGGGCGATACGGGGAGCTGTTTTTT. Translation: CASSTDRGRYGELFF.

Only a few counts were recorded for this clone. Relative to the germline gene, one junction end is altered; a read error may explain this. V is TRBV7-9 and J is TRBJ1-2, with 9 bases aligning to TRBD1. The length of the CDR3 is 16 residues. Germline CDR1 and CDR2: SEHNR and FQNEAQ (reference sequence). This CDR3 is CSSSYRGQSWNYGYTF. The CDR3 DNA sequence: TGTTCCAGCAGCTACAGGGGGCAGAGTTGGAACTATGGCTACACCTTC.